The 10 T cell receptor beta chains below all came from one sample that was sequenced in a study of CD8 T cells in Susac syndrome. About 0.5 to 1 ug RNA was reverse transcribed with random hexamers. TCRdb used MiXCR to reprocess the immunoSEQ multiplex PCR reads, holding one entry per CDR3 protein. The profile shows fewer than 85,000 distinct CDR3 sequences, 85% to 95% of them singletons. Material: CD8+ T cells from PBMCs. All receptors derive from a human donor with multiple sclerosis.

The chain uses TRBV27 and TRBJ1-5; TRBD1 matches at 9 bases. With V trimmed by 9 bases and J by 3 bases, 6 bases remained unmatched. The germline V gene has CDR1 MNHEY and CDR2 SMNVEV (reference sequence). The CDR3 length is 14 residues. The CDR3 DNA reads as TGTGCCAGGACCGGGACAGGGTTCAATCAGCCCCAGCATTTT. Translated: CARTGTGFNQPQHF.

The chain joins TRBV29-1 to TRBJ2-7; 11 bases match TRBD2. CDR1 and CDR2 (germline): SQVTM, ANQGSEA. V was clipped by 0 bases and J by 6 bases; unmatched bases: 7. CDR3 length: 15 residues. In nucleotides, the CDR3 is TGCAGCGTTGAAGAGGGGGCTAGCGGGGGGATCGAGCAGTACTTC. Its translation: CSVEEGASGGIEQYF.

This chain connects TRBV5-1 to TRBJ2-7; no reliable D call. Germline-derived CDR1 and CDR2 are SGHRS and YFSETQ. Between the trimmed V and J ends, which lost 4 bases and 3 bases, there was a span of 17 bases. The CDR3 is 15 residues long. CDR3 loop: CASSLESGRSYEQYF. CDR3 sequence (DNA): TGCGCCAGCAGCCTGGAATCAGGCAGGAGCTACGAGCAGTACTTC.

The J gene is TRBJ1-5, the V gene TRBV3-1, with a tentative D call TRBD1 (6 bases). CDR3 length: 14 residues. The germline V gene has CDR1 LGHDT and CDR2 YNNKEL (reference sequence). The V and J ends lost 4 bases and 6 bases respectively, with 13 bases between them. The CDR3 is CASSRGHEIQPQHF. The CDR3 DNA reads TGTGCCAGCAGCCGGGGACACGAAATTCAGCCCCAGCATTTT.

CDR3 bases: TGCGCCAGCAGCCAAGATCGACAGAGATCTGAAGCTTTCTTT. It is translated as CASSQDRQRSEAFF. This chain joins TRBV4-1 and TRBJ1-1, with D possibly being TRBD1 (5 bases). CDR3 length: 14 residues. Trimming left V 0 bases short and J 6 bases short, with 11 bases between. Germline V lookup: CDR1 MGHRA, CDR2 YSYEKL.

The chain carries TRBV29-1 and TRBJ1-1; the D is unclear. The CDR3 is 12 amino acids. CDR1 is SQVTM and CDR2 is ANQGSEA in the germline V gene. The germline V and J ends were trimmed by 7 bases and 2 bases, with 11 bases remaining between them. CDR3 residues: CSADRGNTEAFF. The CDR3 coding sequence is TGCAGCGCCGACCGAGGAAACACTGAAGCTTTCTTT.

The V and J genes are TRBV29-1 and TRBJ2-5; 7 bases fit TRBD1. The germline CDR1 and CDR2 sequences are SQVTM and ANQGSEA. J gave up 3 bases and V 7 bases, and 8 bases lay outside the gene matches. The CDR3 sequence is 13 residues long. The CDR3 here is CSADFGTEETQYF. DNA of the CDR3: TGCAGCGCCGACTTCGGGACAGAAGAGACCCAGTACTTC.

This rearrangement joins TRBV30 to TRBJ1-1, with D unclear. Germline V gene sequence: CDR1 GTSNPN, CDR2 SVGIG (reference sequence). The CDR3 runs to 11 residues. V was clipped by 5 bases and J by 1 base, with 5 bases between them. CDR3 in DNA: TGTGCCTGGGGACGGAACACTGAAGCTTTCTTT. Translation gives CAWGRNTEAFF.

This CDR3 is CASSFTGVANTGELFF. CDR3 nucleotide sequence: TGTGCCAGCAGCTTCACAGGGGTAGCGAACACCGGGGAGCTGTTTTTT. The V and J genes are TRBV5-4 and TRBJ2-2; 7 bases line up with TRBD1. The germline V gene encodes CDR1 SGHNT and CDR2 YYREEE (reference sequence). V lost 2 bases to trimming and J lost 0 bases; unmatched junction nucleotides: 4. The CDR3 is 16 residues long.

The CDR3 sequence is CASSFDRGGYEQYF. The CDR3 DNA sequence: TGTGCCAGCAGTTTCGATCGGGGGGGCTACGAGCAGTACTTC. V usage is TRBV12-3 or TRBV12-4 and J usage is TRBJ2-7; 8 bases map to TRBD2. The V gene end was trimmed by 3 bases and the J gene end by 3 bases; junction bases not matched to a gene: 4. The CDR3 extends over 14 amino acids.